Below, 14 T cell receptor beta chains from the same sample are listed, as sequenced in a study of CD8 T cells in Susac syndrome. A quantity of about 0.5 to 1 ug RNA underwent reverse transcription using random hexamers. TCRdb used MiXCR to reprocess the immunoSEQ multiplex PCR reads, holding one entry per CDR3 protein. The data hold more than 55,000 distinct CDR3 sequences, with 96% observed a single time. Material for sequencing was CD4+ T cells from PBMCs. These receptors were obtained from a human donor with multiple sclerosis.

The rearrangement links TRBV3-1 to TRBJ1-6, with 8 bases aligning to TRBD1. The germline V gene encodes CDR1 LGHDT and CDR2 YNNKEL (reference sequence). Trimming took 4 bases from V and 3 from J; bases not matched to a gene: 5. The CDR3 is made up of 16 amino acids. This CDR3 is CASSPLGQDYNSPLHF. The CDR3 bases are TGTGCCAGCAGCCCCTTGGGACAGGACTATAATTCACCCCTCCACTTT.

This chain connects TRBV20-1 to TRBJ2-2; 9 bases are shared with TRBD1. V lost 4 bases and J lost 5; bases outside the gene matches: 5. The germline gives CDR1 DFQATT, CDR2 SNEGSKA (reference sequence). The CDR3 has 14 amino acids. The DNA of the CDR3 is TGCAGTGCTACCGGACAGGGGAGGACCGGGGAGCTGTTTTTT. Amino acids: CSATGQGRTGELFF.

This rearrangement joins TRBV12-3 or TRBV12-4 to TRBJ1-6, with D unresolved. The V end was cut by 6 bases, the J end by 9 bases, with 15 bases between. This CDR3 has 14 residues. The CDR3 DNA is TGTGCCAGCAGCCCGACGGAAGGAAGTTCACCCCTCCACTTT. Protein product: CASSPTEGSSPLHF.

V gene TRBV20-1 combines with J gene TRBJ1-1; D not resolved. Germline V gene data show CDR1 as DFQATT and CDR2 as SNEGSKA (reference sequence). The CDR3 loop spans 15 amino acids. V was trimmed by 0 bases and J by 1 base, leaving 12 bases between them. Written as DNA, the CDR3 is TGCAGTGCTAGAGAGCCGGGCGGTAAGAACACTGAAGCTTTCTTT. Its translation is CSAREPGGKNTEAFF.

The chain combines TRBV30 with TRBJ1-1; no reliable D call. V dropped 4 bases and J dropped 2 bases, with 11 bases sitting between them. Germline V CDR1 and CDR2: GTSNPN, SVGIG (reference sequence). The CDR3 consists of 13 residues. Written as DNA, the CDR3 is TGTGCCTGGACCGGGCGCAGAAACACTGAAGCTTTCTTT. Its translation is CAWTGRRNTEAFF.

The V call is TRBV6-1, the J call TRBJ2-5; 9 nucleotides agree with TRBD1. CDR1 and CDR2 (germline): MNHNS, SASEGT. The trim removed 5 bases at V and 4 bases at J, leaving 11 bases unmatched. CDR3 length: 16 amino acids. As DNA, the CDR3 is TGTGCCAGCAGTCCGGAGGGGACAGGGAGAGGAGAGACCCAGTACTTC. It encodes CASSPEGTGRGETQYF.

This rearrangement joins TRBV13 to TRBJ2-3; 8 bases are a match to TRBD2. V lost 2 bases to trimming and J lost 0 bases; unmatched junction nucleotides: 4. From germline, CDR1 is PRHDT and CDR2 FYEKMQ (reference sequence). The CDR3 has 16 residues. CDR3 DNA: TGTGCCAGCAGCTTACTAGCGGGCGCTAGCACAGATACGCAGTATTTT. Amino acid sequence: CASSLLAGASTDTQYF. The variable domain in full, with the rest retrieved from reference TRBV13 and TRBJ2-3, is AAGVIQSPRHLIKEKRETATLKCYPIPRHDTVYWYQQGPGQDPQFLISFYEKMQSDKGSIPDRFSAQQFSDYHSELNMSSLELGDSALYFCASSLLAGASTDTQYFGPGTRLTVL.

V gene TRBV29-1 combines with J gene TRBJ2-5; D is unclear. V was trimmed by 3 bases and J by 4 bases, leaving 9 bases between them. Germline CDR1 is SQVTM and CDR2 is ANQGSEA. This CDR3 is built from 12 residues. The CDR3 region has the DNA TGCAGCGTTGAGGGGTGGGGAGAGACCCAGTACTTC. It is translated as CSVEGWGETQYF.

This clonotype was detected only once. CDR3 DNA sequence: TGTGCCAGCAGTCTTAATTACTTCCCACGAGCCACCGGGGAGCTGTTTTTT. Translation: CASSLNYFPRATGELFF. This chain links TRBV13 with TRBJ2-2, with D hard to call. Germline CDR1 reads PRHDT; CDR2 reads FYEKMQ (reference sequence). There are 17 residues in the CDR3. Trimming stripped 6 bases from V and 4 bases from J, with 21 bases between.

The CDR3 DNA reads TGTGCCTGGAGCCTGGGGAGGGGGAACTATGGCTACACCTTC. It yields the protein CAWSLGRGNYGYTF. The chain combines TRBV30 with TRBJ1-2, with D tentatively TRBD1 (6 bases). The V gene's germline CDR1 is GTSNPN and CDR2 SVGIG (reference sequence). The CDR3 is 14 residues long. Trimming pared 3 bases from V and 2 bases from J, leaving 13 bases between. Filled out from reference TRBV30 and TRBJ1-2, the complete variable domain reads SQTIHQWPATLVQPVGSPLSLECTVEGTSNPNLYWYRQAAGRGLQLLFYSVGIGQISSEVPQNLSASRPQDRQFILSSKKLLLSDSGFYLCAWSLGRGNYGYTFGSGTRLTVV.

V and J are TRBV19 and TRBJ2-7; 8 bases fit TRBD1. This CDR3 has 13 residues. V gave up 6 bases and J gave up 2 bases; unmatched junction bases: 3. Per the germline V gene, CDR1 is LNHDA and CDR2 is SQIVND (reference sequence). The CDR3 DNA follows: TGTGCCAGTAGAGGGACAGGAACCTACGAGCAGTACTTC. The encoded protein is CASRGTGTYEQYF.

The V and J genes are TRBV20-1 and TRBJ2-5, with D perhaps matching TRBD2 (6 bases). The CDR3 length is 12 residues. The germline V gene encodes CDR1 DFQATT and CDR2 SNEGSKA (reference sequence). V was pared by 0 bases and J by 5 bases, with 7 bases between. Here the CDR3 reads CSAREAGETQYF. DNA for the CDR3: TGCAGTGCTAGAGAGGCGGGGGAGACCCAGTACTTC.

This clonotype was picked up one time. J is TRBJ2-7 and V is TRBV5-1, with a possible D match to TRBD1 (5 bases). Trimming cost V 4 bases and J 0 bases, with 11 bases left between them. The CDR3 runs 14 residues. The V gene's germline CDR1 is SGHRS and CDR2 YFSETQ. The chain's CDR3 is CASSLQTDSYEQYF. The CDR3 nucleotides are TGCGCCAGCAGCCTTCAGACAGACTCCTACGAGCAGTACTTC.

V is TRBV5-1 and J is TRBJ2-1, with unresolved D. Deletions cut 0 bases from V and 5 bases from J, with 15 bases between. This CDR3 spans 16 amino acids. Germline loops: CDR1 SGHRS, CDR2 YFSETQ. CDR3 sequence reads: CASSLERKRGHNEQFF. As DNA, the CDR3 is TGCGCCAGCAGCTTGGAGAGGAAGCGCGGCCACAATGAGCAGTTCTTC.